This T cell receptor beta chain comes out of a study of cytomegalovirus exposure and HLA in healthy donors. The PCR had 60 Vbeta and 13 Jbeta primers. Using immunoSEQ multiplex PCR, the repertoire was profiled, and TCRdb retains in-frame clones only, with some absent. The data contain approximately 100,000 clones, around 72% of them singletons. The CDR3 is 13 amino acids. Trimming cost V 4 bases and J 1 base, with 8 bases left between them. The germline CDR1 and CDR2 sequences are MNHNY and SVGAGI (reference sequence). This clonotype was sampled from a male donor in good health and CMV-seropositive. Sequences were obtained from PBMCs. The genes are TRBV6-6 and TRBJ2-7; tentatively, D is TRBD2 (5 bases). CDR3 coding DNA: TGTGCCAGCAGTTCCAAGCGGTCCTACGAGCAGTACTTC. Its translation: CASSSKRSYEQYF.